The 29 T cell receptor beta chains presented below share a single source sample, sequenced in a study of shared clonotypes between healthy human individuals. Repertoires were generated with immunoSEQ multiplex PCR, while TCRdb's copy carries only in-frame clones and drops some. This repertoire shows approximately 2,300,000 clones, around 92% found once; its top ten account for about 0.36%. Sequenced: naive CD4+ T cells from PBMCs. Subset here: CD45RA+ positively selected. These receptors were collected from a man younger than 30 in good health. Some clones in this sample may be carry-over from other donors' samples.

The gene calls are TRBV27 and TRBJ2-2, with TRBD1 as a possible D gene (6 bases). The CDR3 has 13 residues. Germline V gives CDR1 MNHEY, CDR2 SMNVEV (reference sequence). The germline V and J ends were trimmed by 5 bases and 7 bases, with 11 bases remaining between them. This chain's CDR3 is CASSTGKGGELFF. The CDR3, as DNA: TGTGCCAGCAGTACAGGGAAGGGCGGGGAGCTGTTTTTT.

This clone was recorded once. The CDR3 loop reads CASSQQNAGGYTF. The CDR3 nucleotides read TGTGCCAGCAGCCAGCAAAACGCGGGGGGCTACACCTTC. This chain uses TRBV5-4 with TRBJ1-2; no firm D call. V was pared by 4 bases and J by 8 bases, with 15 bases between. The germline V gene encodes CDR1 SGHNT and CDR2 YYREEE (reference sequence). This CDR3 has 13 residues.

V gene TRBV21-1 combines with J gene TRBJ2-2; TRBD2, the table's D call, lacks a check against the DNA. TRBV21-1 is listed as a pseudogene. CDR3 length equals 17 residues. For the CDR3, the DNA is TGTGCCAGCAGCAACAGGACTAGCGGGAGGGACACCGGGGAGCTGTTTTTT. Its translation: CASSNRTSGRDTGELFF.

This chain joins TRBV25-1 and TRBJ1-4, with 7 bases fitting TRBD1. The CDR3 loop spans 14 amino acids. V shed 7 bases and J 8 bases; nucleotides not matched to a gene: 10. Germline CDR1 reads MGHDK; CDR2 reads SYGVNS. CDR3 DNA: TGTGCCAGCAATGCCGGGACAGAAGGAGAAAAACTGTTTTTT. Its translation is CASNAGTEGEKLFF. The full variable domain, rest sourced from reference TRBV25-1 and TRBJ1-4, is EADIYQTPRYLVIGTGKKITLECSQTMGHDKMYWYQQDPGMELHLIHYSYGVNSTEKGDLSSESTVSRIRTEHFPLTLESARPSHTSQYLCASNAGTEGEKLFFGSGTQLSVL.

The chain employs TRBV6-4 and TRBJ1-5; maybe TRBD1 (5 bases). Germline CDR1 and CDR2: MRHNA and SNTAGT. Trimming took 4 bases from V and 0 from J, leaving 10 bases between them. The CDR3 is 15 residues long. The CDR3 DNA reads TGTGCCAGCAGTGGTTTCGGGGGTAGCAATCAGCCCCAGCATTTT. The encoded protein is CASSGFGGSNQPQHF.

In this sample, this clone turned up a few times. The V gene is TRBV4-1, the J gene TRBJ2-7; a possible D gene is TRBD1 (5 bases). The CDR3 has 13 amino acids. Trimming took off 2 bases at V and 5 bases at J, with 10 bases between the two ends. Per germline, CDR1 MGHRA and CDR2 YSYEKL. Here the CDR3 DNA reads TGCGCCAGCAGCCAAAACTGGGGCGACGAGCAGTACTTC. This codes for CASSQNWGDEQYF.

This clone showed up just once. This sequence joins TRBV7-9 and TRBJ2-5, with 8 bases lining up with TRBD2. The CDR3 is 15 amino acids. The ends lost 5 bases at V and 7 bases at J; junction bases unmatched: 12. CDR1 is SEHNR and CDR2 is FQNEAQ in the germline V gene (reference sequence). The CDR3 bases are TGTGCCAGCAGCCCCCGGGGGGGGAGGGGAGTGACCCAGTACTTC. Amino acids: CASSPRGGRGVTQYF.

The CDR3 spells CASSYSRQGAREQYF. The CDR3 coding sequence is TGTGCCAGCAGTTACTCGAGGCAGGGGGCAAGGGAGCAGTACTTC. The chain recombines TRBV6-5 with TRBJ2-7; 8 bases are shared with TRBD1. With 0 bases clipped from V and 7 bases from J, the junction kept 8 bases outside the gene matches. The CDR3 runs 15 residues. Germline CDR1 and CDR2: MNHEY and SVGAGI.

The chain uses TRBV28 and TRBJ1-4; no definite D call. V gave up 6 bases and J gave up 8 bases, with 4 bases separating them. CDR1 and CDR2 (germline): MDHEN, SYDVKM. The CDR3 runs 10 residues. The CDR3 bases are TGTGCCAGCAGCGCAGAAAAACTGTTTTTT. Protein product: CASSAEKLFF.

The chain couples TRBV28 to TRBJ2-3; D might be TRBD2 (5 bases). Trimming took 7 bases from V and 5 from J, leaving 13 bases between them. The CDR3 consists of 13 residues. Germline V CDR1 and CDR2: MDHEN, SYDVKM. CDR3 loop: CASTGYPGDTQYF. The DNA of the CDR3 is TGTGCCAGCACGGGGTATCCTGGAGATACGCAGTATTTT.

This chain's CDR3 is CASSPSGSGNIQYF. The CDR3, as DNA: TGTGCCAGCAGTCCCTCGGGGTCGGGAAACATTCAGTACTTC. The V and J genes are TRBV28 and TRBJ2-4; D possibly corresponds to TRBD2 (5 bases). V shed 5 bases and J shed 6 bases, with 14 bases lying between them. The CDR3 spans 14 residues. The germline gives CDR1 MDHEN, CDR2 SYDVKM.

On this clone: The sample carries other DNA sequences with the same CDR3. The chain's CDR3 is CASSGVWYSSYEQYF. The CDR3, as DNA: TGTGCCAGCAGTGGAGTGTGGTACAGCTCCTACGAGCAGTACTTC. The chain recombines TRBV6-1 with TRBJ2-7; D ambiguous. The V gene's germline CDR1 is MNHNS and CDR2 SASEGT. V shed 4 bases and J shed 0 bases, with 13 bases lying between them. The CDR3 runs 15 residues.

In its sample, this clone was seen a few times. This sequence joins TRBV29-1 and TRBJ1-1, with D hard to call. This CDR3 region has 13 residues. Between the trimmed V and J ends, which lost 4 bases and 4 bases, there was a span of 13 bases. Germline V lookup: CDR1 SQVTM, CDR2 ANQGSEA. The CDR3 sequence: CSVGMRESTEAFF. CDR3 nucleotide sequence: TGCAGCGTTGGTATGAGGGAGAGCACTGAAGCTTTCTTT.

The V and J genes are TRBV7-7 and TRBJ2-5; no reliable D call. The CDR3 spans 13 residues. V dropped 3 bases and J dropped 1 base, with 6 bases sitting between them. Germline lookup yields CDR1 SSHAT and CDR2 FNYEAQ (reference sequence). The CDR3 loop is CASSLSGQETQYF. The CDR3 DNA is TGTGCCAGCAGCTTGTCCGGCCAAGAGACCCAGTACTTC.

Details on this clone: The junction departs from germline at one end; a sequencing error may be responsible. This chain links TRBV27 with TRBJ2-3; a possible D gene is TRBD1 (6 bases). This CDR3 comprises 15 residues. CDR1 and CDR2 from the germline V gene are MNHEY and SMNVEV (reference sequence). The CDR3 sequence: CASSTYRVSTDTQYF. As DNA, the CDR3 is TGTGCCAGCAGTACCTACAGGGTTAGCACGGATACGCAGTATTTT.

This sequence joins TRBV11-2 and TRBJ2-1; 8 nucleotides match TRBD2. V shed 5 bases and J 4 bases; nucleotides not matched to a gene: 10. The CDR3 sequence is 16 residues long. CDR1 SGHAT and CDR2 FQNNGV come from the germline V gene. The chain's CDR3 is CASSEVAGRAYNEQFF. As DNA, the CDR3 is TGTGCCAGCAGCGAAGTAGCGGGAAGGGCATACAATGAGCAGTTCTTC.

The chain recombines TRBV27 with TRBJ2-7, with 7 bases that match TRBD2. Germline V gene lookup returns CDR1 MNHEY and CDR2 SMNVEV (reference sequence). The CDR3 has 14 residues. After removal of 3 bases from V and 2 bases from J, the junction contained 4 bases not matched to a gene. As DNA, the CDR3 is TGTGCCAGCAGTTTGCGGGAGTCCGCCTACGAGCAGTACTTC. This encodes CASSLRESAYEQYF.

To note about this clone: Other DNA sequences in this sample translate to the same CDR3. The chain has TRBV7-9 and TRBJ2-2, with D unclear. Trimming took off 3 bases at V and 8 bases at J, with 1 base between the two ends. The CDR3 sequence is 10 residues long. Germline CDR1 reads SEHNR; CDR2 reads FQNEAQ (reference sequence). The CDR3 protein is CASSFGELFF. In DNA form, the CDR3 reads TGTGCCAGCAGCTTTGGGGAGCTGTTTTTT. Combining the CDR3 with reference TRBV7-9 and TRBJ2-2 gives the whole variable domain DTGVSQNPRHKITKRGQNVTFRCDPISEHNRLYWYRQTLGQGPEFLTYFQNEAQLEKSRLLSDRFSAERPKGSFSTLEIQRTEQGDSAMYLCASSFGELFFGEGSRLTVL.

This chain links TRBV7-3 with TRBJ2-2; D may correspond to TRBD1 or TRBD2 (5 bases each). Germline values: CDR1 SGHTA, CDR2 FQGTGA. CDR3 length equals 18 residues. Trimming cost V 2 bases and J 4 bases, with 20 bases left between them. The CDR3 reads CASSLSHFGTDPTGELFF. In DNA, the CDR3 is TGTGCCAGCAGCTTATCCCATTTCGGGACCGACCCCACCGGGGAGCTGTTTTTT.

The rearrangement links TRBV29-1 to TRBJ2-3; D is uncertain. Germline V gives CDR1 SQVTM, CDR2 ANQGSEA. Trimming left V 4 bases short and J 2 bases short, with 10 bases between. This CDR3 has 13 residues. The CDR3 loop is CSVGLRYTDTQYF. As DNA, the CDR3 is TGCAGCGTTGGTCTCAGGTACACAGATACGCAGTATTTT.

This chain joins TRBV19 and TRBJ1-4, with TRBD1 as a possible D gene (5 bases). The CDR3 runs 19 residues. Germline values: CDR1 LNHDA, CDR2 SQIVND (reference sequence). V dropped 5 bases and J dropped 0 bases, with 22 bases sitting between them. The CDR3 loop is CASSPRTLFLSATNEKLFF. The CDR3 DNA reads TGTGCCAGTAGTCCACGGACACTTTTCTTATCTGCAACTAATGAAAAACTGTTTTTT. The full variable domain, in which reference TRBV19 and TRBJ1-4 provide the parts outside the CDR3, is DGGITQSPKYLFRKEGQNVTLSCEQNLNHDAMYWYRQDPGQGLRLIYYSQIVNDFQKGDIAEGYSVSREKKESFPLTVTSAQKNPTAFYLCASSPRTLFLSATNEKLFFGSGTQLSVL.

The V and J genes are TRBV28 and TRBJ1-1; possible D gene TRBD1, 6 bases. Germline V gene sequence: CDR1 MDHEN, CDR2 SYDVKM. Trimming took off 8 bases at V and 6 bases at J, with 34 bases between the two ends. CDR3 length: 19 residues. The DNA of the CDR3 is TGTGCCAGCCCTCCCCGGGTTGGAACAGGGACTCAGACTAGCGCTGAAGCTTTCTTT. It yields the protein CASPPRVGTGTQTSAEAFF.

J is TRBJ1-5 and V is TRBV19; TRBD1 agrees at 9 bases. This CDR3 is 17 amino acids long. In germline, CDR1 is LNHDA, CDR2 SQIVND (reference sequence). The ends lost 5 bases at V and 1 base at J; junction bases unmatched: 9. CDR3 in DNA: TGTGCCAGTAGTTCTTCCGGGACAGGGTGGAGCAATCAGCCCCAGCATTTT. This encodes CASSSSGTGWSNQPQHF. The full variable domain, in which reference TRBV19 and TRBJ1-5 provide the parts outside the CDR3, is DGGITQSPKYLFRKEGQNVTLSCEQNLNHDAMYWYRQDPGQGLRLIYYSQIVNDFQKGDIAEGYSVSREKKESFPLTVTSAQKNPTAFYLCASSSSGTGWSNQPQHFGDGTRLSIL.

About this clone itself: Mismatch with germline at one junction end may stem from a read error. This chain links TRBV30 with TRBJ2-7; TRBD2 matches 12 bases. The germline gives CDR1 GTSNPN, CDR2 SVGIG (reference sequence). The CDR3 is 8 residues long. CDR3 nucleotides: TGTGCCTGTACTAGCGGGGGGTTC. This translates into CACTSGGF. The whole variable domain, remainder taken from reference TRBV30 and TRBJ2-7, is SQTIHQWPATLVQPVGSPLSLECTVEGTSNPNLYWYRQAAGRGLQLLFYSVGIGQISSEVPQNLSASRPQDRQFILSSKKLLLSDSGFYLCACTSGGFGPGTRLTVT.

The rearrangement joins TRBV11-2 to TRBJ2-5; D is ambiguous. V dropped 3 bases and J dropped 5 bases, with 7 bases sitting between them. Per the germline V gene, CDR1 is SGHAT and CDR2 is FQNNGV. This CDR3 is built from 12 residues. The DNA of the CDR3 is TGTGCCAGCAGCTTTATCGGGGAGACCCAGTACTTC. The encoded protein is CASSFIGETQYF.

The rearrangement joins TRBV19 to TRBJ1-2; TRBD1 matches 10 bases. This CDR3 has 15 amino acids. Per the germline V gene, CDR1 is LNHDA and CDR2 is SQIVND (reference sequence). V trimming: 5 bases; J trimming: 7 bases; junction bases outside the gene matches: 10. The CDR3 region has the DNA TGTGCCAGTAGTGCCGGTGGGACAGGGGTTCGTGGCTACACCTTC. It is translated as CASSAGGTGVRGYTF.

This clone was found a few times. This chain uses TRBV11-1 with TRBJ1-1; D not resolved. CDR1 is SGHAT and CDR2 is FQDESV in the germline V gene (reference sequence). Deletions cut 3 bases from V and 3 bases from J, with 5 bases between. CDR3 length: 12 amino acids. The CDR3 DNA is TGTGCCAGCAGCTTTCGGGACACTGAAGCTTTCTTT. This codes for CASSFRDTEAFF. The entire variable domain, with the rest obtained from reference TRBV11-1 and TRBJ1-1, is as follows: EAEVAQSPRYKITEKSQAVAFWCDPISGHATLYWYRQILGQGPELLVQFQDESVVDDSQLPKDRFSAERLKGVDSTLKIQPAELGDSAMYLCASSFRDTEAFFGQGTRLTVV.

This clone was detected once. The chain has TRBV4-1 and TRBJ2-1; D assignment may be TRBD1 or TRBD2 (5 bases each). CDR1 is MGHRA and CDR2 is YSYEKL in the germline V gene. This CDR3 spans 16 amino acids. With 3 bases removed from V and 9 bases from J, the gap between germline ends came to 21 bases. CDR3 sequence: CASSHGSAGSRAEQFF. In DNA, the CDR3 is TGCGCCAGCAGCCACGGTTCGGCAGGGAGTAGAGCTGAGCAGTTCTTC.

This clone is a singleton in its sample. The chain recombines TRBV5-8 with TRBJ2-3, with 8 bases matching TRBD2. Per the germline V gene, CDR1 is SGHTS and CDR2 is YDEGEE. CDR3 length: 17 residues. J gave up 0 bases and V 4 bases, and 10 bases lay outside the gene matches. The chain's CDR3 is CASSLFSGAPSTDTQYF. CDR3 DNA sequence: TGTGCCAGCAGCCTCTTTAGCGGGGCCCCTAGCACAGATACGCAGTATTTT.